The sequence of this T cell receptor beta chain was determined in a study of OX40 agonist ivuxolimab in advanced cancers. Background on the study: Hepatocellular carcinoma, melanoma, renal cell or head and neck cancer affected the dose-escalation patients.

The ends were cut back, 6 bases at V and 2 bases at J, with 11 bases in the middle. The CDR3 loop spans 13 amino acids. Germline V lookup: CDR1 KGHSH, CDR2 LQKENI. The repertoire was sequenced with immunoSEQ multiplex PCR; TCRdb's copy has only in-frame clones and lacks some. The data contain approximately 70,000 clones, just under 95% of them singletons. The sample consisted of CD4+ or CD8+ T cells sorted from blood, taken in a trial of the OX40 agonist ivuxolimab. The chain employs TRBV18 and TRBJ2-7; D is unclear. The receptor was isolated from an adult with an advanced solid tumor such as melanoma, head and neck, liver or kidney cancer. As DNA, the CDR3 is TGTGCCAGCTCTACCTGGGGTACCTACGAGCAGTACTTC. The encoded protein is CASSTWGTYEQYF.